Described below is a single T cell receptor (beta chain) sequence and its context. Its matching antigen is unknown. V dropped 3 bases and J dropped 2 bases, with 11 bases sitting between them. CDR3 length equals 14 residues. Germline V CDR1 and CDR2: SGHRS, YFSETQ. PCR primers comprised 60 Vbeta and 13 Jbeta primers. The method was immunoSEQ multiplex PCR; TCRdb's version includes in-frame clones alone and lacks a portion of them. The sample records some 140,000 clones, approximately 85% being singletons. This sample was taken from a study of cytomegalovirus exposure and HLA in healthy donors. Findings of the study overall: Common viral pathogens were later found to be apparently linked to several of the most significant clusters.

The genes are TRBV5-1 and TRBJ1-2, with a possible D match to TRBD1 (5 bases). The source of this sequence is a woman aged 30 to 39 in good health and CMV-seropositive. The sequenced material came from PBMCs. This chain's CDR3 is CASSSTGANYGYTF. CDR3 in DNA: TGCGCCAGCAGCTCAACTGGGGCCAACTATGGCTACACCTTC. Supplemented by reference TRBV5-1 and TRBJ1-2, the full variable domain reads KAGVTQTPRYLIKTRGQQVTLSCSPISGHRSVSWYQQTPGQGLQFLFEYFSETQRNKGNFPGRFSGRQFSNSRSEMNVSTLELGDSALYLCASSSTGANYGYTFGSGTRLTVV.